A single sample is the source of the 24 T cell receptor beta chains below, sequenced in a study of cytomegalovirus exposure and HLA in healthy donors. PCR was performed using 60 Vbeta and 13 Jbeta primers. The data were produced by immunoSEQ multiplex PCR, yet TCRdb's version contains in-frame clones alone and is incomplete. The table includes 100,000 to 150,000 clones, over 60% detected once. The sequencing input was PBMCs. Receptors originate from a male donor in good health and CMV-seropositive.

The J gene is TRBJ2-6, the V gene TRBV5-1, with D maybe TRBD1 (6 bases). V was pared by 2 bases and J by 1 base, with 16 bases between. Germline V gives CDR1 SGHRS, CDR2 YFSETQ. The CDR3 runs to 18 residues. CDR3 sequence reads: CASSFTGRGASGANVLTF. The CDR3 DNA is TGCGCCAGCAGCTTTACAGGGAGAGGAGCATCTGGGGCCAACGTCCTGACTTTC.

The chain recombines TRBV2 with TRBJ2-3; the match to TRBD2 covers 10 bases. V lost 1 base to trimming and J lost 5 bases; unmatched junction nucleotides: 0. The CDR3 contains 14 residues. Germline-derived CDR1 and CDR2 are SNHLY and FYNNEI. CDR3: CASSEGLAGDTQYF. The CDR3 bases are TGTGCCAGCAGTGAAGGACTAGCGGGAGATACGCAGTATTTT.

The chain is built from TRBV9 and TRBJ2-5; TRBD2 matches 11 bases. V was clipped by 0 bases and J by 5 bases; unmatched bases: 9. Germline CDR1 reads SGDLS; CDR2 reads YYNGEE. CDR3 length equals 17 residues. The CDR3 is CASSVGLAGGESETQYF. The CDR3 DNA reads TGTGCCAGCAGCGTAGGCCTAGCGGGAGGAGAGTCGGAGACCCAGTACTTC.

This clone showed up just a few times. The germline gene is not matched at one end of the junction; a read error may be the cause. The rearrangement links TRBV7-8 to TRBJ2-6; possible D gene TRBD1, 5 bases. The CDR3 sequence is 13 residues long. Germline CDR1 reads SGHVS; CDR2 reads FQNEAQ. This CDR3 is CASRVSGANGLTF. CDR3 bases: TGTGCCAGCAGGGTTTCTGGGGCCAACGGCCTGACTTTC.

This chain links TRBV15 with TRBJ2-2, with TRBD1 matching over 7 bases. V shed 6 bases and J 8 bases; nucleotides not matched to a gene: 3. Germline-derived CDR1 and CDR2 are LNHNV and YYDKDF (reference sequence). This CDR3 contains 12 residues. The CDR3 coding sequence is TGTGCCACCAGAGAGGGGGCGGGGGAGCTGTTTTTT. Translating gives CATREGAGELFF. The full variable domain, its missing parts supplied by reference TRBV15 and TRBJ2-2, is DAMVIQNPRYQVTQFGKPVTLSCSQTLNHNVMYWYQQKSSQAPKLLFHYYDKDFNNEADTPDNFQSRRPNTSFCFLDIRSPGLGDTAMYLCATREGAGELFFGEGSRLTVL.

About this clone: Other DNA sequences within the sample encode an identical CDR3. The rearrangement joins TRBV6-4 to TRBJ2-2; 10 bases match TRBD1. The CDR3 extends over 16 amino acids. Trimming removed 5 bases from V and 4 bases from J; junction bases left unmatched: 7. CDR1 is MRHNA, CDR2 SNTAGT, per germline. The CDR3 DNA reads TGTGCCAGCAGTCGTCCGGGACAGGGGTGCACCGGGGAGCTGTTTTTT. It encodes CASSRPGQGCTGELFF.

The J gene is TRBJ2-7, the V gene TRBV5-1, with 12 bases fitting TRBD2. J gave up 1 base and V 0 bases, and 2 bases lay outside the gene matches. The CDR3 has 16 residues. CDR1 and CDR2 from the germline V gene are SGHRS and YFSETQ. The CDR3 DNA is TGCGCCAGCAGCTTGGAAGGACTAGCGGGATCCTACGAGCAGTACTTC. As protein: CASSLEGLAGSYEQYF.

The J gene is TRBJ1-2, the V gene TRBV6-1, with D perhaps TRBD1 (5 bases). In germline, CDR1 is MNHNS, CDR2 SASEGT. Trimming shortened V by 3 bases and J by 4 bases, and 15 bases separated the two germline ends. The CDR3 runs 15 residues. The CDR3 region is CASSDRQGGFYGYTF. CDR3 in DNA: TGTGCCAGCAGTGATCGGCAGGGCGGATTCTATGGCTACACCTTC.

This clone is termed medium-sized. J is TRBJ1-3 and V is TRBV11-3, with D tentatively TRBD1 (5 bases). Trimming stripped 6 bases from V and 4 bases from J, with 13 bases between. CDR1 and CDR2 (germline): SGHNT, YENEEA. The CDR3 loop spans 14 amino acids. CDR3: CASSSREGGNTIYF. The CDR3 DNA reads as TGTGCCAGCAGTTCCAGGGAGGGCGGAAACACCATATATTTT. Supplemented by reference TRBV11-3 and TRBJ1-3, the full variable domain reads EAGVVQSPRYKIIEKKQPVAFWCNPISGHNTLYWYLQNLGQGPELLIRYENEEAVDDSQLPKDRFSAERLKGVDSTLKIQPAELGDSAVYLCASSSREGGNTIYFGEGSWLTVV.

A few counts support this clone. The CDR3 sequence is CASSPGIYTGELFF. The CDR3 nucleotides read TGTGCCAGCAGCCCCGGTATTTACACCGGGGAGCTGTTTTTT. The chain has TRBV11-1 and TRBJ2-2; D is unresolved. CDR3 length: 14 amino acids. In germline, CDR1 is SGHAT, CDR2 FQDESV (reference sequence). Trimming shortened V by 5 bases and J by 3 bases, and 10 bases separated the two germline ends.

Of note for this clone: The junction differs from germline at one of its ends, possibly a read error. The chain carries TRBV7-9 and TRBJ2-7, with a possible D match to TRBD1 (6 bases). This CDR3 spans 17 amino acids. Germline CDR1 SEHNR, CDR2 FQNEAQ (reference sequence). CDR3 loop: CSSSPGHFGRSSYEQYF. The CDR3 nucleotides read TGTTCCAGCAGCCCGGGACATTTTGGACGGAGCTCCTACGAGCAGTACTTC.

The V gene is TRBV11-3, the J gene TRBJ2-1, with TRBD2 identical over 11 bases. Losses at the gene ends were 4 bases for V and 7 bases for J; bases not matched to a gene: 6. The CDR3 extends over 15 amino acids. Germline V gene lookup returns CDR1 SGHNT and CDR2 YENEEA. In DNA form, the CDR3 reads TGTGCCAGCAGCTCCCTAGCGGGAGGTAATAATGAGCAGTTCTTC. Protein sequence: CASSSLAGGNNEQFF.

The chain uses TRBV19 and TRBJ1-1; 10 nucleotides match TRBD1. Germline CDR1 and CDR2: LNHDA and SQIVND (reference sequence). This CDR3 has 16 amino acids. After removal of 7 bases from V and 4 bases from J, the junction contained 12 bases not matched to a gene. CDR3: CASNTLGQGGITEAFF. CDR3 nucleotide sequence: TGTGCCAGTAACACCCTAGGACAGGGGGGCATCACTGAAGCTTTCTTT.

DNA for the CDR3: TGTGCCAGTAGTACCGCTTGGACTAGCGGGAGGGGGGGTATCTCCTACAATGAGCAGTTCTTC. Its protein product is CASSTAWTSGRGGISYNEQFF. The chain links TRBV19 to TRBJ2-1; TRBD2 agrees at 15 bases. The CDR3 loop spans 21 amino acids. Germline CDR1 reads LNHDA; CDR2 reads SQIVND (reference sequence). The V gene end was trimmed by 4 bases and the J gene end by 0 bases; junction bases not matched to a gene: 13.

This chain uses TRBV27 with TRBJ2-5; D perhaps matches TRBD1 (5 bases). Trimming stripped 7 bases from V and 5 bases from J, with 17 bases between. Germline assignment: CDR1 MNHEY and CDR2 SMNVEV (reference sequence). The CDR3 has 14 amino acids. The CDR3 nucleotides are TGTGCCAGCAAGGCAGGGTTGTACGGGGAGACCCAGTACTTC. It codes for CASKAGLYGETQYF.

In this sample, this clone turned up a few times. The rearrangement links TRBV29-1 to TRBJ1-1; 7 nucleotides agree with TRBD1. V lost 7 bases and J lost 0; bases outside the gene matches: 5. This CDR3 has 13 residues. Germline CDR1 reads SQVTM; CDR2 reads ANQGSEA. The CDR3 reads CSAEGQLNTEAFF. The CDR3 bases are TGCAGCGCTGAGGGACAGTTGAACACTGAAGCTTTCTTT. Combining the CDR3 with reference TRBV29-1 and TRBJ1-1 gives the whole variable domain SAVISQKPSRDICQRGTSLTIQCQVDSQVTMMFWYRQQPGQSLTLIATANQGSEATYESGFVIDKFPISRPNLTFSTLTVSNMSPEDSSIYLCSAEGQLNTEAFFGQGTRLTVV.

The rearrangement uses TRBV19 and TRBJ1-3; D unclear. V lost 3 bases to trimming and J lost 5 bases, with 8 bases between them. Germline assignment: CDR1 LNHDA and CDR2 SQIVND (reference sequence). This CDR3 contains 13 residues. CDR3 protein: CASSIVGRNTIYF. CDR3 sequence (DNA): TGTGCCAGTAGTATCGTCGGGAGAAACACCATATATTTT.

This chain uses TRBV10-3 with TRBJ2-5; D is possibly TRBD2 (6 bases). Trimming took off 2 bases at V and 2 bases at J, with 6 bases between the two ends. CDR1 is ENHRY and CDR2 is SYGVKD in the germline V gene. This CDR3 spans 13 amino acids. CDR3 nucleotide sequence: TGTGCCATCAGTGAGGGGGGGCAAGAGACCCAGTACTTC. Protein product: CAISEGGQETQYF.

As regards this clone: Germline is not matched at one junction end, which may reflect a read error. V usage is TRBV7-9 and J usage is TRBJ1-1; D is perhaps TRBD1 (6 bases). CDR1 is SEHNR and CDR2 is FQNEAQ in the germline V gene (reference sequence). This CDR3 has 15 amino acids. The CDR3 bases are TGTTCCAGCAGCTTTGATGGGGGCCCGAACACTGAAGCTTTCTTT. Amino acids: CSSSFDGGPNTEAFF.

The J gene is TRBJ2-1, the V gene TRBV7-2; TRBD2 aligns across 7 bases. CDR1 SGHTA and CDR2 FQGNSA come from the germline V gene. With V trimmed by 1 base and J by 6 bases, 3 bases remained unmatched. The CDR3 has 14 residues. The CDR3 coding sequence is TGTGCCAGCAGCTTAGTTCGGACTAGCAATGAGCAGTTCTTC. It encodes CASSLVRTSNEQFF.

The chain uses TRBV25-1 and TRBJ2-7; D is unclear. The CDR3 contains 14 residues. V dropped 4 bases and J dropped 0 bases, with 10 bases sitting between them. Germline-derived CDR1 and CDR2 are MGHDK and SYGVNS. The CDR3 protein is CASSGWSSSYEQYF. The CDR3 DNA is TGTGCCAGCAGTGGGTGGTCTAGCTCCTACGAGCAGTACTTC.

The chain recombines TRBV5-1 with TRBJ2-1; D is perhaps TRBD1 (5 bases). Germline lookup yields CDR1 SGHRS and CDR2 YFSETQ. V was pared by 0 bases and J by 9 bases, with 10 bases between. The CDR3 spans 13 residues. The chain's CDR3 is CASSLDRWSEQFF. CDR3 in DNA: TGCGCCAGCAGCTTGGACAGGTGGAGTGAGCAGTTCTTC.

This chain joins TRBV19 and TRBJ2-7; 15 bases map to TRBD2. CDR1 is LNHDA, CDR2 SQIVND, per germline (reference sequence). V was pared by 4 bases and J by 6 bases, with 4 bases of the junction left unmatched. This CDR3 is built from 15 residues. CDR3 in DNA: TGTGCCAGTAGTACGGGACTAGCGGGAGGTCTCGAGCAGTACTTC. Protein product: CASSTGLAGGLEQYF.

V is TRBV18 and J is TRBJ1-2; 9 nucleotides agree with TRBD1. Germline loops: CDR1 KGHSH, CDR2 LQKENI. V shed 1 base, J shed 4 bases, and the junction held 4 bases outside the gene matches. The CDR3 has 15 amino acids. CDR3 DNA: TGTGCCAGCTCACCACAAACAGGGGGCGCCTATGGCTACACCTTC. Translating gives CASSPQTGGAYGYTF.